The present T cell receptor (beta chain) was sequenced within a study of blood T cell repertoires in COVID-19. As for the study in general: COVID-19 samples, acute and convalescent, were from the United States, Italy and Spain. The cDNA or gDNA used as material had been derived from T cells, B-cell-depleted T cells, or PBMCs.

CDR3 length: 14 residues. Germline-derived CDR1 and CDR2 are MNHEY and SVGAGI. The germline V and J ends were trimmed by 6 bases and 7 bases, with 18 bases remaining between them. Authors' data handling: From reference gene primer amplification, estimates of nucleated cell counts were derived. Sequencing used immunoSEQ multiplex PCR; TCRdb keeps in-frame clones, though not all of them. V and J calls and clone size are given by that table; D and trimming were obtained from the DNA. The repertoire has about 160,000 clones, roughly 87% of them found once; the top ten carry about 4.2%. The sequencing input was peripheral blood. The receptor's source is a woman aged 60-75 years with active or convalescent COVID-19. J is TRBJ1-1 and V is TRBV6-5; weak D call: TRBD1 (6 bases). CDR3 residues: CASSRIIGGGEAFF. Here the CDR3 DNA reads TGTGCCAGCAGCCGAATAATTGGGGGCGGTGAAGCTTTCTTT.